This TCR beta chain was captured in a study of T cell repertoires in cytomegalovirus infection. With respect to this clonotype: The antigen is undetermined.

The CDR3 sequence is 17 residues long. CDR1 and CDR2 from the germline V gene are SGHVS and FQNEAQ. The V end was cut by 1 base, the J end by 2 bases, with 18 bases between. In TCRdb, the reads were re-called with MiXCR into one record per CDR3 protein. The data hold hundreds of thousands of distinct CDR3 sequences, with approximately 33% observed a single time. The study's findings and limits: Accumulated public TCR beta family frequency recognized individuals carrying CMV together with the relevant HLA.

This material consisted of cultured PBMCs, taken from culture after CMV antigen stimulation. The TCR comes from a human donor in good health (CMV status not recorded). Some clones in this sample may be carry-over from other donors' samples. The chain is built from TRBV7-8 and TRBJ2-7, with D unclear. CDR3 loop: CASSLDWRQSQPYEQYF. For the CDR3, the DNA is TGTGCCAGCAGCTTAGATTGGCGTCAGTCCCAGCCCTACGAGCAGTACTTC.